What follows are 14 T cell receptor beta chains derived from one specimen sequenced in a study of beta chain features in type 1 diabetes. Notes on the study in general: Patients with Type 1 diabetes showed moderately but significantly shorter TCRB CDR3s in all four CD4+ subsets.

Expressed TCRB transcripts were sequenced because the isolated RNA had all been reverse transcribed beforehand. The table came from immunoSEQ multiplex PCR; TCRdb's copy has only in-frame clones and leaves some out. The sample lists 500,000 to 650,000 clones, around an eighth occurring once. These TCRs are of unknown antigen specificity. Sequenced: naive CD4+ T cells from blood. Every receptor here comes from a man aged 25-45 years with type 1 diabetes.

This clone was seen more than once but under ten times. The chain recombines TRBV28 with TRBJ1-2; D is unresolved. The V gene's germline CDR1 is MDHEN and CDR2 SYDVKM. Trimming took off 5 bases at V and 0 bases at J, with 10 bases between the two ends. The length of the CDR3 is 14 residues. This CDR3 is CASSPLPSNYGYTF. Written as DNA, the CDR3 is TGTGCCAGCAGTCCATTGCCCTCTAACTATGGCTACACCTTC.

The gene calls are TRBV5-1 and TRBJ2-7; D is perhaps TRBD1 (6 bases). This CDR3 spans 14 amino acids. Trimming shortened V by 3 bases and J by 3 bases, and 13 bases separated the two germline ends. CDR1 SGHRS and CDR2 YFSETQ come from the germline V gene. The CDR3 DNA sequence: TGCGCCAGCAGCTCCTACAGGGACCGCTACGAGCAGTACTTC. This translates into CASSSYRDRYEQYF. Supplemented by reference TRBV5-1 and TRBJ2-7, the full variable domain reads KAGVTQTPRYLIKTRGQQVTLSCSPISGHRSVSWYQQTPGQGLQFLFEYFSETQRNKGNFPGRFSGRQFSNSRSEMNVSTLELGDSALYLCASSSYRDRYEQYFGPGTRLTVT.

This clone has just a few counts. The chain uses TRBV9 and TRBJ2-7, with unresolved D. Trimming removed 1 base from V and 0 bases from J, with 8 bases in between. The CDR3 has 14 amino acids. Germline V gene sequence: CDR1 SGDLS, CDR2 YYNGEE. Here the CDR3 reads CASSVSVSSYEQYF. As DNA, the CDR3 is TGTGCCAGCAGCGTAAGTGTCAGCTCCTACGAGCAGTACTTC. Filled out from reference TRBV9 and TRBJ2-7, the complete variable domain reads DSGVTQTPKHLITATGQRVTLRCSPRSGDLSVYWYQQSLDQGLQFLIQYYNGEERAKGNILERFSAQQFPDLHSELNLSSLELGDSALYFCASSVSVSSYEQYFGPGTRLTVT.

The table lists this clone with a few counts. This chain joins TRBV11-2 and TRBJ2-3; D is possibly TRBD1 or TRBD2 (5 bases each). Germline V gene lookup returns CDR1 SGHAT and CDR2 FQNNGV. There are 11 residues in the CDR3. V gave up 5 bases and J gave up 14 bases, with 14 bases separating them. The CDR3 nucleotides are TGTGCCAGCAGCCCGGGGCGGGCCCGGTATTTT. Its protein product is CASSPGRARYF.

This clone was counted only a few times. Other DNA sequences from this sample encode an identical CDR3 as well. The gene calls are TRBV2 and TRBJ1-2, with TRBD1 matching 9 bases. This CDR3 is 13 amino acids long. The germline gives CDR1 SNHLY, CDR2 FYNNEI. The J segment lost 3 bases and the V segment lost 6 bases, leaving 2 bases of the junction unmatched. CDR3 region: CASSGDRDYGYTF. Written as DNA, the CDR3 is TGTGCCAGCAGCGGGGACAGGGACTATGGCTACACCTTC.

This sequence joins TRBV7-2 and TRBJ2-5; TRBD1 aligns across 7 bases. Germline trimming cut 5 bases from V and 5 bases from J; bases unmatched to any gene: 8. Per the germline V gene, CDR1 is SGHTA and CDR2 is FQGNSA. The CDR3 extends over 14 amino acids. The CDR3 reads CASSPRQGGETQYF. The DNA for the CDR3 is TGTGCCAGCAGCCCTAGACAGGGTGGGGAGACCCAGTACTTC.

This clone came up a few times. V is TRBV2 and J is TRBJ2-5; no definite D call. This CDR3 is 13 amino acids long. Germline values: CDR1 SNHLY, CDR2 FYNNEI. The V gene lost 3 bases and the J gene lost 3 bases, with 8 bases spanning the gap. CDR3 in amino acids: CASSEVGEETQYF. The DNA of the CDR3 is TGTGCCAGCAGTGAGGTCGGCGAAGAGACCCAGTACTTC. Drawing the rest from reference TRBV2 and TRBJ2-5, the complete variable domain is EPEVTQTPSHQVTQMGQEVILRCVPISNHLYFYWYRQILGQKVEFLVSFYNNEISEKSEIFDDQFSVERPDGSNFTLKIRSTKLEDSAMYFCASSEVGEETQYFGPGTRLLVL.

The chain employs TRBV27 and TRBJ2-7; D gene uncertain. The V gene lost 3 bases and the J gene lost 0 bases, with 15 bases spanning the gap. The CDR3 consists of 16 residues. Per germline, CDR1 MNHEY and CDR2 SMNVEV (reference sequence). The CDR3 DNA reads TGTGCCAGCAGTTTGACCCCGTGGGTGGGCTCCTACGAGCAGTACTTC. The encoded protein is CASSLTPWVGSYEQYF.

This clone has just a few counts. J is TRBJ1-6 and V is TRBV6-1; tentatively, D is TRBD1 (6 bases). This CDR3 region has 17 residues. Between the trimmed V and J ends, which lost 1 base and 7 bases, there was a span of 17 bases. Germline V gene sequence: CDR1 MNHNS, CDR2 SASEGT. This chain's CDR3 is CASSEEMSGGRNSPLHF. CDR3 in DNA: TGTGCCAGCAGTGAAGAGATGAGTGGGGGGCGGAATTCACCCCTCCACTTT.

The chain couples TRBV7-2 to TRBJ2-3; D call uncertain. In germline, CDR1 is SGHTA, CDR2 FQGNSA. The CDR3 spans 14 residues. Between the trimmed V and J ends, which lost 2 bases and 0 bases, there was a span of 6 bases. The CDR3 region has the DNA TGTGCCAGCAGCTTACTTCCGAGCACAGATACGCAGTATTTT. Amino acid sequence: CASSLLPSTDTQYF. The entire variable domain, with the rest obtained from reference TRBV7-2 and TRBJ2-3, is as follows: GAGVSQSPSNKVTEKGKDVELRCDPISGHTALYWYRQSLGQGLEFLIYFQGNSAPDKSGLPSDRFSAERTGGSVSTLTIQRTQQEDSAVYLCASSLLPSTDTQYFGPGTRLTVL.

The chain has TRBV2 and TRBJ2-6, with D tentatively TRBD2 (6 bases). CDR1 and CDR2 (germline): SNHLY, FYNNEI. The CDR3 has 15 residues. V shed 7 bases and J shed 0 bases, with 10 bases lying between them. The CDR3 sequence: CASKRATSGANVLTF. For the CDR3, the DNA is TGTGCCAGCAAGCGGGCAACCTCTGGGGCCAACGTCCTGACTTTC.

The V call is TRBV5-4, the J call TRBJ2-7, with TRBD2 as a possible D gene (6 bases). This CDR3 has 12 residues. Trimming shortened V by 3 bases and J by 8 bases, and 12 bases separated the two germline ends. Germline V gene sequence: CDR1 SGHNT, CDR2 YYREEE (reference sequence). The CDR3 region is CASSSRDSQQYF. The CDR3, as DNA: TGTGCCAGCAGCTCCCGGGACTCACAGCAGTACTTC.

This clone was seen more than once but under ten times. The rearrangement links TRBV11-2 to TRBJ2-3, with no clear D. The CDR3 covers 12 residues. V shed 5 bases and J shed 11 bases, with 14 bases lying between them. Germline lookup yields CDR1 SGHAT and CDR2 FQNNGV. CDR3 sequence (DNA): TGTGCCAGCAGCCCCAGCAACCCTGGGCAGTATTTT. This translates into CASSPSNPGQYF.

The chain links TRBV11-3 to TRBJ2-1; maybe TRBD2 (6 bases). Germline V lookup: CDR1 SGHNT, CDR2 YENEEA. Deletions cut 5 bases from V and 4 bases from J, with 18 bases between. The CDR3 length is 16 residues. CDR3 bases: TGTGCCAGCAGCAGGGAGACCGGGACTCTATACAATGAGCAGTTCTTC. Translation: CASSRETGTLYNEQFF.